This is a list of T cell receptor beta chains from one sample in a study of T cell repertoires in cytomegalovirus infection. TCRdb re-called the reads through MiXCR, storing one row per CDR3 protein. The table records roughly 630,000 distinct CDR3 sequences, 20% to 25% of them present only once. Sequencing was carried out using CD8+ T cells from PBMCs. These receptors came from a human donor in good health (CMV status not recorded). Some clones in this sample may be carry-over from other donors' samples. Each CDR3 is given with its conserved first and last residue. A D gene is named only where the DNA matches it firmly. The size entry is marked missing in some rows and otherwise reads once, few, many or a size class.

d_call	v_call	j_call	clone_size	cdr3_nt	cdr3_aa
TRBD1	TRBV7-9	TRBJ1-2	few	TGTGCCAGCAGCCCGCCGGGACAGGGGCGAAATGGCTACACCTTC	CASSPPGQGRNGYTF
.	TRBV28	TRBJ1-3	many	TGTGCCAGCAGTCCAGAAAACTCTGGAAACACCATATATTTT	CASSPENSGNTIYF
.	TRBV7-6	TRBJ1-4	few	TGTGCCAGCAGCTTAGCGGAAACGGGGAAACTGTTTTTT	CASSLAETGKLFF
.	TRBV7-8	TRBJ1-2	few	TGTGCCAGCAGCTCAGATGCAGGGATAGATGGCTACACCTTC	CASSSDAGIDGYTF
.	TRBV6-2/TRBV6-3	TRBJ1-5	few	TGTGCCAGCAGTTACTTTCCAGGGGTAGGGCAGCCCCAGCATTTT	CASSYFPGVGQPQHF
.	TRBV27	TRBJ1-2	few	TGTGCCAGCAGTCCGTCCCCGGGGGGGATCTATGGCTACACCTTC	CASSPSPGGIYGYTF
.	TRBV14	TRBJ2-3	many	TGTGCCAGCAGCCAAGATATGGCGTTAGATACGCAGTATTTT	CASSQDMALDTQYF
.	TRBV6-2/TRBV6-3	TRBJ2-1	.	TGTGCCAGCAGCCAAACGACAGCTGACAATGAGCAGTTCTTC	CASSQTTADNEQFF
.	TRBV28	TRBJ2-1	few	TGTGCCAGCAGTTCCCCCCTCACGGGACCTTACAATGAGCAGTTCTTC	CASSSPLTGPYNEQFF
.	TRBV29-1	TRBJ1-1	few	TGCAGCGTTGAAGATCTTTATAACACTGAAGCTTTCTTT	CSVEDLYNTEAFF
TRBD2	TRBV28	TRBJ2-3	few	TGTGCCAGCAGGGCGGGGGGGCCTGTAGATACGCAGTATTTT	CASRAGGPVDTQYF
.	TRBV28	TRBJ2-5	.	TGTGCCAGCCGGAGGGGGACTATCCAAGAGACCCAGTACTTC	CASRRGTIQETQYF
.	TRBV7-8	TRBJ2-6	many	TGTGCCAGCAGCTTAGACTTGGACTCTGGGGCCAACGTCCTGACTTTC	CASSLDLDSGANVLTF
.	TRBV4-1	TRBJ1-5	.	TGCGCCAGCAGCCAAGAGCGATCTAGTTCGAGCAATCAGCCCCAGCATTTT	CASSQERSSSSNQPQHF
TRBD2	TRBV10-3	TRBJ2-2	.	TGTGCCATCACCCCGGGACTAGCTGTGAACACCGGGGAGCTGTTTTTT	CAITPGLAVNTGELFF
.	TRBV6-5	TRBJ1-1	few	TGTGCCAGCAGTTACTCGGTGGGACAAAACACTGAAGCTTTCTTT	CASSYSVGQNTEAFF
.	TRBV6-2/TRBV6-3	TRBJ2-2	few	TGTGCCAGCAGGGCGAATCAGGGGCCCAGGAACACCGGGGAGCTGTTTTTT	CASRANQGPRNTGELFF
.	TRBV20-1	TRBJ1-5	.	TGCAGTGGCGAGAGCTTCAATCAGCCCCAGCATTTT	CSGESFNQPQHF
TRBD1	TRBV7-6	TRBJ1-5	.	TGTGCCAGCAGCGGGGAGCAGGGGGCTGGCAATCAGCCCCAGCATTTT	CASSGEQGAGNQPQHF
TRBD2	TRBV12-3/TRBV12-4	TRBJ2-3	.	TGTGCCAGCAGTTCTAGCGGGGCGTTCACAGATACGCAGTATTTT	CASSSSGAFTDTQYF
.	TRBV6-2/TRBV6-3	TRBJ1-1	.	TGTGCCAGCAACTACCAGGAGAACACTGAAGCTTTCTTT	CASNYQENTEAFF
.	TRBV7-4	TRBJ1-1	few	TGTGCCAGCAGCTCTGCCGGGTCCACTGAAGCTTTCTTT	CASSSAGSTEAFF
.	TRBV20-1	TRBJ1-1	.	TGCAGTGCTAGAGAGAGTCGGGGGGTTTCGGACACTGAAGCTTTCTTT	CSARESRGVSDTEAFF
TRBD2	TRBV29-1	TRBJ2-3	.	TGCAGCGTTTATGTAGCGGGGGTGACAGATACGCAGTATTTT	CSVYVAGVTDTQYF
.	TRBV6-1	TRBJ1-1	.	TGTGCCAGCAGTGATAGGTGGACCGCTGAAGCTTTCTTT	CASSDRWTAEAFF
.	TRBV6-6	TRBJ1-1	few	TGTGCCAGCAGTTACTCGGGATTAGGACAGTCCCCCCACACTGAAGCTTTCTTT	CASSYSGLGQSPHTEAFF
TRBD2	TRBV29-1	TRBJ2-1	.	TGCAGCGTTGAGGGACTAGCGGGGGGCCTTGTAAGCTCCTACAATGAGCAGTTCTTC	CSVEGLAGGLVSSYNEQFF
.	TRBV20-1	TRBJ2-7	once	TGCAGTGCTAGAGGAAACGAGCAGTACTTC	CSARGNEQYF
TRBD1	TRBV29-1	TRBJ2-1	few	TGCAGCGTTGAAGTGGGGACAGGGAACAAGCAGTTCTTC	CSVEVGTGNKQFF
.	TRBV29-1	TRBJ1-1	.	TGCAGCGTTGAGTTTTGGGGGACTGAAGCTTTCTTT	CSVEFWGTEAFF
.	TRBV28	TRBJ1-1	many	TGTGCCAGCAGTTTCCCGAACACTGAAGCTTTCTTT	CASSFPNTEAFF
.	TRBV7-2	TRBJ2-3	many	TGTGCCAGCAGCTTGGGCTGGATTAGCACAGATACGCAGTATTTT	CASSLGWISTDTQYF
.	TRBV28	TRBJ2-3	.	TGTGCCAGCAGGAGCTATGGGCGCACAGATACGCAGTATTTT	CASRSYGRTDTQYF
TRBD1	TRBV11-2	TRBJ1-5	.	TGTGCCAGCAGCGGAACTACAACCTGGACAGGGGACCAGCCCCAGCATTTT	CASSGTTTWTGDQPQHF
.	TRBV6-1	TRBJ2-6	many	TGTGCCAGCAGTTTTAACGGGGAGGTCGGGGCCAACGTCCTGACTTTC	CASSFNGEVGANVLTF
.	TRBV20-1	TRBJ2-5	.	TGCAGTGCCCCGGGACCCCGAGGTGAGACCCAGTACTTC	CSAPGPRGETQYF
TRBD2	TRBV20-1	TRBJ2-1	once	TGCAGTGCTGAACTCGGACTAGCGGGGTCCATAATATGGGAGCAGTTCTTC	CSAELGLAGSIIWEQFF
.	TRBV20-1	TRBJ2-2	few	TGCAGTGCTAGAGATCTTTCTAACACCGGGGAGCTGTTTTTT	CSARDLSNTGELFF
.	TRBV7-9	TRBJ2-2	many	TGTGCCAGCAGCCCCCGCACGAGATACGCCGATGGGTTGAACACCGGGGAGCTGTTTTTT	CASSPRTRYADGLNTGELFF
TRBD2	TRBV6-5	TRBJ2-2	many	TGTGCCAGCTTCTCTAGCGGGGGCCGCACCGGGGAGCTGTTTTTT	CASFSSGGRTGELFF
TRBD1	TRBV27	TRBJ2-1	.	TGTGCCAGCAGATCGGGACAGGGGTTTTACAATGAGCAGTTCTTC	CASRSGQGFYNEQFF
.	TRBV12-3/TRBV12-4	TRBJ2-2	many	TGTGCCAGCAGTTACACCTCAGGCTGGACCGGGGAGCTGTTTTTT	CASSYTSGWTGELFF
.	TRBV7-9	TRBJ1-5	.	TGTGTCAGCAGCTCGGACGGGAATCAGCCCCAGCATTTT	CVSSSDGNQPQHF
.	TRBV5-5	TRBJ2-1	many	TGTGCCAGCAGCTTGAGAGGGCATGAGCAGTTCTTC	CASSLRGHEQFF